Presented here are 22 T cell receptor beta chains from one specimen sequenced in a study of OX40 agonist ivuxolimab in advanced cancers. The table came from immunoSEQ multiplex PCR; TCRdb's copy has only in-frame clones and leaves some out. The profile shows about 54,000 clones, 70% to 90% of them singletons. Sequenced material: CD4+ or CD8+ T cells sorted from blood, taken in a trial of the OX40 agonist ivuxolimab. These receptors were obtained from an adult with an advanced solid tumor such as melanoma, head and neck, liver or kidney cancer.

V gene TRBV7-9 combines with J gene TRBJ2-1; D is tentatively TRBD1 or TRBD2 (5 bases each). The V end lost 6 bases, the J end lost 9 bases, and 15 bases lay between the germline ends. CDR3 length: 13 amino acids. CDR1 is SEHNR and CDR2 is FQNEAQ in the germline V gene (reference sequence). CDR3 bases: TGTGCCAGCAGATCTATCCGGGACGCTGAGCAGTTCTTC. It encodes CASRSIRDAEQFF. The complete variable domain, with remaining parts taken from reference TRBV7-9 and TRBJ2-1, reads DTGVSQNPRHKITKRGQNVTFRCDPISEHNRLYWYRQTLGQGPEFLTYFQNEAQLEKSRLLSDRFSAERPKGSFSTLEIQRTEQGDSAMYLCASRSIRDAEQFFGPGTRLTVL.

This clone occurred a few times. The CDR3 DNA sequence: TGTGCCAGCAGCCGGGACAGTGCTAGGGGAGGCTACACCTTC. Translating gives CASSRDSARGGYTF. The genes are TRBV27 and TRBJ1-2; 7 nucleotides line up with TRBD1. The CDR3 spans 14 residues. Unmatched junction bases numbered 12, after V lost 6 bases and J lost 8 bases. Germline V lookup: CDR1 MNHEY, CDR2 SMNVEV (reference sequence).

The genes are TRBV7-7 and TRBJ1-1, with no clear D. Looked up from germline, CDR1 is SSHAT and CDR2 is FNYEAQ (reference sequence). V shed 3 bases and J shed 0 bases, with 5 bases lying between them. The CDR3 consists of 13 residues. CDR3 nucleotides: TGTGCCAGCAGCTTGGACTTGAACACTGAAGCTTTCTTT. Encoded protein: CASSLDLNTEAFF.

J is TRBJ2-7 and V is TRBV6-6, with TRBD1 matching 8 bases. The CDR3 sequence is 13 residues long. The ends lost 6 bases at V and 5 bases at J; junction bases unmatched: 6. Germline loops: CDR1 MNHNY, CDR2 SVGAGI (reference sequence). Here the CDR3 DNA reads TGTGCCAGCAGGCGGGACAGGTACCACGAGCAGTACTTC. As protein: CASRRDRYHEQYF.

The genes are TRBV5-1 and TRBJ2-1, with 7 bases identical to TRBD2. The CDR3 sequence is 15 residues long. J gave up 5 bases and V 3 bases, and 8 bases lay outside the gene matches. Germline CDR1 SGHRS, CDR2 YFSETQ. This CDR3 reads CASSSLLAFDNEQFF. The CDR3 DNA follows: TGCGCCAGCAGCTCCTTACTAGCGTTTGACAATGAGCAGTTCTTC.

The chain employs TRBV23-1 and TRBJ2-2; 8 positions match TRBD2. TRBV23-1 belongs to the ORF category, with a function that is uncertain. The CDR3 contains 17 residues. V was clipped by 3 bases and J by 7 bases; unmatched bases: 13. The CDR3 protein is CASSQRLGSGAGGELFF. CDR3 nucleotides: TGCGCCAGCAGTCAGAGGTTAGGTAGCGGGGCGGGCGGGGAGCTGTTTTTT.

The CDR3 protein is CASSRITGAGEQYF. The CDR3 DNA reads TGTGCCAGCAGTAGAATCACAGGGGCGGGCGAGCAGTACTTC. The V call is TRBV6-5, the J call TRBJ2-7; 7 bases are a match to TRBD1. Germline V CDR1 and CDR2: MNHEY, SVGAGI. CDR3 size: 14 residues. V shed 5 bases and J 6 bases; nucleotides not matched to a gene: 10.

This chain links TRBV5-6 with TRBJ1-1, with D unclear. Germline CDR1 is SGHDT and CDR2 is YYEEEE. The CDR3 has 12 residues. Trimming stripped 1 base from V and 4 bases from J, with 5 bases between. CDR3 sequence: CASSLLSTEAFF. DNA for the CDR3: TGTGCCAGCAGCTTGCTTAGCACTGAAGCTTTCTTT.

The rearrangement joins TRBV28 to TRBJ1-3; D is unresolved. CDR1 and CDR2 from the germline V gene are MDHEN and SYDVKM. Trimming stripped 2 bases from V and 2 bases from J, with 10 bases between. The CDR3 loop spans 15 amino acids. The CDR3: CASSLLSKAGNTIYF. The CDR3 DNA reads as TGTGCCAGCAGTTTACTTAGCAAAGCTGGAAACACCATATATTTT.

The CDR3 DNA reads TGTGCCACGAAACGACAGGCCCTCCTCTACAATGAGCAGTTCTTC. Amino acid sequence: CATKRQALLYNEQFF. The chain couples TRBV19 to TRBJ2-1; D might be TRBD1 (6 bases). Germline CDR1 and CDR2: LNHDA and SQIVND (reference sequence). The CDR3 has 15 residues. V lost 10 bases to trimming and J lost 3 bases, with 19 bases between them.

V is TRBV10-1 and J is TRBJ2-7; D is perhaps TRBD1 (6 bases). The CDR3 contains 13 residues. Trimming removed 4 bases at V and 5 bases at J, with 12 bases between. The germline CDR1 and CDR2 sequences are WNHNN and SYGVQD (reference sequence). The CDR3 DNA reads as TGCGCCAGCAGTGGACAGGCGGTCCACGAGCAGTACTTC. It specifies CASSGQAVHEQYF.

CDR3 in amino acids: CASSLRGDATNEKLFF. The CDR3 nucleotides are TGTGCCAGTAGCCTCAGGGGGGATGCAACTAATGAAAAACTGTTTTTT. The chain employs TRBV19 and TRBJ1-4, with TRBD1 matching over 7 bases. The V segment lost 6 bases and the J segment 0 bases; nucleotides outside the gene matches: 7. The CDR3 contains 16 residues. CDR1 and CDR2 (germline): LNHDA, SQIVND (reference sequence).

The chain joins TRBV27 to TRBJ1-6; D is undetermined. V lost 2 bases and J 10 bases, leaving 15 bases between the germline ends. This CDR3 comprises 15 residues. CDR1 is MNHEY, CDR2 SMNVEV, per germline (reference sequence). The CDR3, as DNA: TGTGCCAGCAGTTTAAGGGCGATAGGTCCGTCACCCCTCCACTTT. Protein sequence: CASSLRAIGPSPLHF.

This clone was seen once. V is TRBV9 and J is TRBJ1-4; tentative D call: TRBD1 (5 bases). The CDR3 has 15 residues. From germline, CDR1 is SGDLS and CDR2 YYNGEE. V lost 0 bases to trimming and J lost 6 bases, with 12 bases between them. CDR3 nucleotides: TGTGCCAGCAGCGTAGTTTCGGGAGGGGATGAAAAACTGTTTTTT. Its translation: CASSVVSGGDEKLFF.

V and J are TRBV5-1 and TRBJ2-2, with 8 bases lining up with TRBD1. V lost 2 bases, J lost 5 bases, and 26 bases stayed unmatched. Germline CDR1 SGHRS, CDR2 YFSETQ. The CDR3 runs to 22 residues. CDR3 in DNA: TGCGCCAGCAGCTTAAACCCCAGGGTCAGGGGGCGATCCCCTAATGCAACCGGGGAGCTGTTTTTT. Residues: CASSLNPRVRGRSPNATGELFF.

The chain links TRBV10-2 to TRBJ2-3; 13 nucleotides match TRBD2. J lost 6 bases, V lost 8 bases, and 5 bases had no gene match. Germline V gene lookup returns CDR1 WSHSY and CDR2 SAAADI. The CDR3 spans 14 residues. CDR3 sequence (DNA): TGCGCCAGCCAGACTAGCGGGAGGACGGATACGCAGTATTTT. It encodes CASQTSGRTDTQYF.

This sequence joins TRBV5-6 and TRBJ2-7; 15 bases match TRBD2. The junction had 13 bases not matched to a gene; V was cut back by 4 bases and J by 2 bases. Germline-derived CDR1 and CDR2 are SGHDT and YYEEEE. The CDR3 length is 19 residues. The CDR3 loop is CASSRGPGLAGGPPYEQYF. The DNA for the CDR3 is TGTGCCAGCAGCCGAGGGCCGGGACTAGCGGGAGGCCCGCCCTACGAGCAGTACTTC.

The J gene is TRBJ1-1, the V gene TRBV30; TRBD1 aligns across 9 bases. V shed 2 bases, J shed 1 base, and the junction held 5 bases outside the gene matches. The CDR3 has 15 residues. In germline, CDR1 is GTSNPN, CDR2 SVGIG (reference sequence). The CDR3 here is CAWSPKTGGNTEAFF. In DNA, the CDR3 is TGTGCCTGGAGTCCTAAGACAGGGGGGAACACTGAAGCTTTCTTT.

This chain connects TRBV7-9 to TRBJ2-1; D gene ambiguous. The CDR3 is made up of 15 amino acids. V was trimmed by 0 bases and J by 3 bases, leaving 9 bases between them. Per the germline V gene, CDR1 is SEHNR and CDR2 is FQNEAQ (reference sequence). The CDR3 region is CASSLALRLYNEQFF. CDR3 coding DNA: TGTGCCAGCAGCTTAGCGTTGCGGCTCTACAATGAGCAGTTCTTC. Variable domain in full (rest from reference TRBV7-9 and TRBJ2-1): DTGVSQNPRHKITKRGQNVTFRCDPISEHNRLYWYRQTLGQGPEFLTYFQNEAQLEKSRLLSDRFSAERPKGSFSTLEIQRTEQGDSAMYLCASSLALRLYNEQFFGPGTRLTVL.

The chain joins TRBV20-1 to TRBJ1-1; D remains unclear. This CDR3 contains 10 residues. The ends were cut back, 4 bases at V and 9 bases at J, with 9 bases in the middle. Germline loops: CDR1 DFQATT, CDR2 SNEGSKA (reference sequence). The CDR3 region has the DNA TGCAGTGCTATTAAGATCCAAGCTTTCTTT. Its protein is CSAIKIQAFF.

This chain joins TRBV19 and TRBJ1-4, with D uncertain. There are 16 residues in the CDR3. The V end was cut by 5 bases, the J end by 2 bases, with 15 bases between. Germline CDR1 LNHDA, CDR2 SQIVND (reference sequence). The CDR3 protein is CASSGNRRPTNEKLFF. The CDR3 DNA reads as TGTGCCAGTAGTGGAAACCGCCGACCGACTAATGAAAAACTGTTTTTT.

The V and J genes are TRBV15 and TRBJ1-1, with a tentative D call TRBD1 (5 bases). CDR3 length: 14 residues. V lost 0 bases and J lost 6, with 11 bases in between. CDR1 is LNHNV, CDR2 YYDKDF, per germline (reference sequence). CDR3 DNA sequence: TGTGCCACCAGCAGAGATCTAGGGGAACCTGAAGCTTTCTTT. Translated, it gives CATSRDLGEPEAFF.